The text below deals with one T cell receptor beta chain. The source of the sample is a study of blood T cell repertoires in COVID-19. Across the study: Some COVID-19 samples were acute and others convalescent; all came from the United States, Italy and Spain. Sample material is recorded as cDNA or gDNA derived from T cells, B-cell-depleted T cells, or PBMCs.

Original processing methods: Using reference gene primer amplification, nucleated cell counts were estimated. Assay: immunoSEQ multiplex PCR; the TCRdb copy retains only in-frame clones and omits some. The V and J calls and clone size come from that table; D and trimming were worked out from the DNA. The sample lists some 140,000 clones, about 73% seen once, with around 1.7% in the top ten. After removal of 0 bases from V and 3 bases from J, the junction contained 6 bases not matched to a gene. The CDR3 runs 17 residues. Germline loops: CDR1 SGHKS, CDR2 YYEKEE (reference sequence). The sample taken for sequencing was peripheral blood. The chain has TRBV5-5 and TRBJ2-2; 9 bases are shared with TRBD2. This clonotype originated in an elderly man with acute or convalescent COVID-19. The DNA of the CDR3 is TGTGCCAGCAGCTTGGAGGCGGGGGGGCAGTACACCGGGGAGCTGTTTTTT. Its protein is CASSLEAGGQYTGELFF.